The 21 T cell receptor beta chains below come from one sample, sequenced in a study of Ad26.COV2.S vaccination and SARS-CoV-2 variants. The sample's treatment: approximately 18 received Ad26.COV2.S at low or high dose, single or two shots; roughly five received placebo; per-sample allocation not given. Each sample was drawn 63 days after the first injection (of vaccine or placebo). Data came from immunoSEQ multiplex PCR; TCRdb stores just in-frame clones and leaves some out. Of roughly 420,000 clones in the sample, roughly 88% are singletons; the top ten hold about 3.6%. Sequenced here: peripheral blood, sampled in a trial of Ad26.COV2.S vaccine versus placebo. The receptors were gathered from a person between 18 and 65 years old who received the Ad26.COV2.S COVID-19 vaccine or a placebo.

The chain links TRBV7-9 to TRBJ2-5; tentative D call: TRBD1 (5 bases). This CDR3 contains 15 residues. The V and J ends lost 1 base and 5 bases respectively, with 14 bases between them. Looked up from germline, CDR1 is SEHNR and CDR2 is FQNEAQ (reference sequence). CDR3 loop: CASSLEIGARETQYF. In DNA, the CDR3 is TGTGCCAGCAGCTTAGAAATAGGGGCGCGGGAGACCCAGTACTTC.

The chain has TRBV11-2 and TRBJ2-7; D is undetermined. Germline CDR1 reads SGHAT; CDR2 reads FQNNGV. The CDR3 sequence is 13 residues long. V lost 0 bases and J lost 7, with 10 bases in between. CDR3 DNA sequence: TGTGCCAGCAGCTTAGATCGTGGTGAGGAGCAGTACTTC. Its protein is CASSLDRGEEQYF.

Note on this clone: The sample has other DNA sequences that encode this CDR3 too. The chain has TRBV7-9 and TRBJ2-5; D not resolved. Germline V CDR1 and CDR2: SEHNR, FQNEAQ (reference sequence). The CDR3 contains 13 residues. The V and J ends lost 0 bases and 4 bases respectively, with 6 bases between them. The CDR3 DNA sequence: TGTGCCAGCAGCTTAGCCCCGCGAGAGACCCAGTACTTC. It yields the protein CASSLAPRETQYF.

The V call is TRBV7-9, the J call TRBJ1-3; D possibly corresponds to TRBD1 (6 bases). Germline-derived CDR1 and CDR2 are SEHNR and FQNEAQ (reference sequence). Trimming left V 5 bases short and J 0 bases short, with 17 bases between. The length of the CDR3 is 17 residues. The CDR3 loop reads CASSPPTGFASGNTIYF. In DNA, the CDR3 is TGTGCCAGCAGCCCACCGACAGGTTTCGCCTCTGGAAACACCATATATTTT.

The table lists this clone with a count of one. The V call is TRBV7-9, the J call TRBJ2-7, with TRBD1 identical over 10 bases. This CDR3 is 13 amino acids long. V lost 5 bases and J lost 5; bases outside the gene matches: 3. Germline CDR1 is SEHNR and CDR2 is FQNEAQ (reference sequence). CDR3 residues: CASSPGTGDEQYF. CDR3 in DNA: TGTGCCAGCAGCCCCGGGACAGGGGACGAGCAGTACTTC.

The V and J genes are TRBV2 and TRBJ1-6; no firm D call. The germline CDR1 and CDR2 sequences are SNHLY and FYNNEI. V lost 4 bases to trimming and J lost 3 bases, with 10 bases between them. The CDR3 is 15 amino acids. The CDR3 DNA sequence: TGTGCCAGCAGTGGGAGGCGGCTCTATAATTCACCCCTCCACTTT. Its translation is CASSGRRLYNSPLHF.

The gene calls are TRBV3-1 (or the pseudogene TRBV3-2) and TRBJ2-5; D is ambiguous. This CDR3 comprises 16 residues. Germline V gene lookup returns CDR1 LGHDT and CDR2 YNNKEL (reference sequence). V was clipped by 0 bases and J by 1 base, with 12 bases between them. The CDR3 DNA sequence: TGTGCCAGCAGCCAAGATTTTAAGGGCAGCCAAGAGACCCAGTACTTC. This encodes CASSQDFKGSQETQYF.

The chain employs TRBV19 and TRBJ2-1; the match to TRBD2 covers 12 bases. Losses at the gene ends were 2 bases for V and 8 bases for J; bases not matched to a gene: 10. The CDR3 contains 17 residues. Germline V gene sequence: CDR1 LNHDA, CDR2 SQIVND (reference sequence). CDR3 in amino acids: CASSISSGGAWFDEQFF. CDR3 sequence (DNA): TGTGCCAGTAGTATATCTAGCGGGGGGGCTTGGTTTGATGAGCAGTTCTTC.

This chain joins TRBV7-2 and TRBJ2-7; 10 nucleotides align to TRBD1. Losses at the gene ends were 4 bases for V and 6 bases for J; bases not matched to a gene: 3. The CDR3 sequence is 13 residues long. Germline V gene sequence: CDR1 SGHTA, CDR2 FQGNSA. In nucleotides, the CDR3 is TGTGCCAGCAGCTGGGGACAGGGGACCGAGCAGTACTTC. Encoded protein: CASSWGQGTEQYF.

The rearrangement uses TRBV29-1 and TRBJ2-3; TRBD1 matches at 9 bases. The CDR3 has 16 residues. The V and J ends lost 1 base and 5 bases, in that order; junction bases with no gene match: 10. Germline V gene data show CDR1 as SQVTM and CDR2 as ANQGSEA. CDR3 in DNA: TGCAGCGTTGAAGGGCCGGACAGGGGCCTGCGAGATACGCAGTATTTT. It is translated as CSVEGPDRGLRDTQYF.

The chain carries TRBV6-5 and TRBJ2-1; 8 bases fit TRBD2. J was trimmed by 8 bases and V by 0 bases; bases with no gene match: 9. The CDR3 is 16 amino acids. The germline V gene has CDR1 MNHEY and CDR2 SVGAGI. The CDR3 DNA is TGTGCCAGCAGTTACTCGATGTCGGGGGGGCATCATGAGCAGTTCTTC. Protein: CASSYSMSGGHHEQFF.

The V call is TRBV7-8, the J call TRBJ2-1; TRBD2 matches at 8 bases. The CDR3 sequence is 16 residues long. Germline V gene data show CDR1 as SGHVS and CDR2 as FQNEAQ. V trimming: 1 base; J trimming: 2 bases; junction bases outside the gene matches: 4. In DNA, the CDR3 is TGTGCCAGCAGCTTAGTACCAGCGGGGGCCTACAATGAGCAGTTCTTC. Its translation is CASSLVPAGAYNEQFF.

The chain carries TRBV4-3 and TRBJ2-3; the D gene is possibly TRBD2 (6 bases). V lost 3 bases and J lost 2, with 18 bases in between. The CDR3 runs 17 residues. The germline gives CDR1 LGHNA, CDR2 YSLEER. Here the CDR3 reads CASSQVLGGAPTDTQYF. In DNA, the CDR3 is TGCGCCAGCAGCCAGGTCTTGGGCGGGGCGCCCACAGATACGCAGTATTTT.

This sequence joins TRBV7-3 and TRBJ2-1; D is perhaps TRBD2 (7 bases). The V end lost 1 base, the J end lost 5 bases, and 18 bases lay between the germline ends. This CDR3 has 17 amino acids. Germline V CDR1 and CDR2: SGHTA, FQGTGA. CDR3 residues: CASSLKGGNTHNNEQFF. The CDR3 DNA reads TGTGCCAGCAGCTTAAAGGGGGGGAATACACATAACAATGAGCAGTTCTTC.

The CDR3: CASSTRGGALGLFF. Written as DNA, the CDR3 is TGTGCCAGCAGCACCCGGGGGGGGGCCCTGGGACTGTTTTTT. The V call is TRBV6-5, the J call TRBJ1-4, with D perhaps TRBD1 (6 bases). This CDR3 has 14 amino acids. Germline V lookup: CDR1 MNHEY, CDR2 SVGAGI. V dropped 6 bases and J dropped 13 bases, with 21 bases sitting between them.

The CDR3 spells CASSIPGQGWTDTQYF. In DNA form, the CDR3 reads TGTGCCAGCAGCATACCGGGACAGGGGTGGACAGATACGCAGTATTTT. The chain carries TRBV9 and TRBJ2-3; 10 nucleotides align to TRBD1. The CDR3 consists of 16 residues. With V trimmed by 4 bases and J by 3 bases, 8 bases remained unmatched. Germline V gene data show CDR1 as SGDLS and CDR2 as YYNGEE.

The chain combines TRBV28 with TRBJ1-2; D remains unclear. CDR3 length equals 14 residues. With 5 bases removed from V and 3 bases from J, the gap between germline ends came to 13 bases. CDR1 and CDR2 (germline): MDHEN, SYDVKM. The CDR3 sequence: CASSLRSRYYGYTF. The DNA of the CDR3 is TGTGCCAGCAGTCTACGGAGTCGGTACTATGGCTACACCTTC.

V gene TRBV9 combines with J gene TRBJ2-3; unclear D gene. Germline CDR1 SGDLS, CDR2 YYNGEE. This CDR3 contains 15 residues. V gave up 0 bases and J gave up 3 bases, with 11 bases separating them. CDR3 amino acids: CASSVDPRTTDTQYF. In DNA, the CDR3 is TGTGCCAGCAGCGTAGATCCCCGGACGACAGATACGCAGTATTTT.

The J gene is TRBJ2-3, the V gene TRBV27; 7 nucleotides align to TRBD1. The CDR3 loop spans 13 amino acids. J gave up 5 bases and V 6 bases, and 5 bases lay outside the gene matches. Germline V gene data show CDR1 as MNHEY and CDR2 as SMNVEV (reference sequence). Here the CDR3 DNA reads TGTGCCAGCAGAGACAGGGCCGTAGATACGCAGTATTTT. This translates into CASRDRAVDTQYF.

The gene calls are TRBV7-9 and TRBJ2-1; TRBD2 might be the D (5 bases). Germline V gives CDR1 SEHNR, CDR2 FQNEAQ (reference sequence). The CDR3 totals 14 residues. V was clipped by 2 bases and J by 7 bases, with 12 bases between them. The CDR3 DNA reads TGTGCCAGCAGCTTAACTATTAGCGAAAATGAGCAGTTCTTC. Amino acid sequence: CASSLTISENEQFF.

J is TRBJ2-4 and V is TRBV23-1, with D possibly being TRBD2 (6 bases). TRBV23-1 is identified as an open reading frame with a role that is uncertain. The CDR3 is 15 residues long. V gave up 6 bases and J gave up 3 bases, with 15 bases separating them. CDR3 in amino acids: CASRNSGEGKNIQYF. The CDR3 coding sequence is TGCGCCAGCAGAAATTCGGGAGAAGGCAAAAACATTCAGTACTTC.